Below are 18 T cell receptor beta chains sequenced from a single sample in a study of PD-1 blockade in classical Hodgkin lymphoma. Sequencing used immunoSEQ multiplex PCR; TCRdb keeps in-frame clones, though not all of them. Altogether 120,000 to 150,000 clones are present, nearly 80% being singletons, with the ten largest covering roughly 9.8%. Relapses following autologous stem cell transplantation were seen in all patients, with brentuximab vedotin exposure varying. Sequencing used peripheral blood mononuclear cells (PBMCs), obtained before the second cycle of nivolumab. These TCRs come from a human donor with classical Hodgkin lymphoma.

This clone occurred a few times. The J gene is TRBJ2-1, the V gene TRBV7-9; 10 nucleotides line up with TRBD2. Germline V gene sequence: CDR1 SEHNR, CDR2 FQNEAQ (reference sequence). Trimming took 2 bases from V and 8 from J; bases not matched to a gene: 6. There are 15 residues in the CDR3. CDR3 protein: CASSLRLAGGDEQFF. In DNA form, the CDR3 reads TGTGCCAGCAGCTTAAGGTTAGCGGGAGGTGATGAGCAGTTCTTC.

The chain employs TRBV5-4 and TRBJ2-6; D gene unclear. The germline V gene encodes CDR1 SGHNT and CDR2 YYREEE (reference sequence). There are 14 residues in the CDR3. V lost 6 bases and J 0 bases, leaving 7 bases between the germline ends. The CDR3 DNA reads TGTGCCAGCACCTCAGCCTCTGGGGCCAACGTCCTGACTTTC. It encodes CASTSASGANVLTF.

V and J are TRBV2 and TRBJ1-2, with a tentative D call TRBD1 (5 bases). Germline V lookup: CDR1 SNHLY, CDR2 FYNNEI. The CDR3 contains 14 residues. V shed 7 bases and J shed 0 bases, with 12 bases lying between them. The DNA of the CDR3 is TGTGCCAGCACCCCGGGACGGGCTAACTATGGCTACACCTTC. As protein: CASTPGRANYGYTF.

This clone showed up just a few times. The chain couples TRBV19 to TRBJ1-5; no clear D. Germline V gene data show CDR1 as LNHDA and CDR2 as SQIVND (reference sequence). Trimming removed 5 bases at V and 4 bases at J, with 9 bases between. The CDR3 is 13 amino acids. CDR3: CASSGFGNQPQHF. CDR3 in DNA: TGTGCCAGTAGTGGATTTGGAAATCAGCCCCAGCATTTT. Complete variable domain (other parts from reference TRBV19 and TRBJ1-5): DGGITQSPKYLFRKEGQNVTLSCEQNLNHDAMYWYRQDPGQGLRLIYYSQIVNDFQKGDIAEGYSVSREKKESFPLTVTSAQKNPTAFYLCASSGFGNQPQHFGDGTRLSIL.

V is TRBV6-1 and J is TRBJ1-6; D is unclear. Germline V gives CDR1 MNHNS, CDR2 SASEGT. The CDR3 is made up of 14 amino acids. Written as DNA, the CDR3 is TGTTCCACCGGGTCCCTCTATATTTCATCACCCCTCCACTTT. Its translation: CSTGSLYISSPLHF.

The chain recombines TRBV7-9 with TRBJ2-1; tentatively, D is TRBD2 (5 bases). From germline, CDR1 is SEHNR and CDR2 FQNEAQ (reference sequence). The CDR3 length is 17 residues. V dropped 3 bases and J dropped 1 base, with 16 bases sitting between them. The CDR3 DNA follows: TGTGCCAGCAGCTTTGGGAGAGGGATTAAGTCCTACAATGAGCAGTTCTTC. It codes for CASSFGRGIKSYNEQFF.

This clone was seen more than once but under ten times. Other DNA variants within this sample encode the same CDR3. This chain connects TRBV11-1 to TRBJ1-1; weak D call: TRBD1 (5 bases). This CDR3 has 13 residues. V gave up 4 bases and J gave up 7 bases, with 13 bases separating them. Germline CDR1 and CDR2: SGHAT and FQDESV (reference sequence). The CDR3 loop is CASSYQRQFEAFF. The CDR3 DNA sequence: TGTGCCAGCAGCTACCAGAGACAGTTTGAAGCTTTCTTT.

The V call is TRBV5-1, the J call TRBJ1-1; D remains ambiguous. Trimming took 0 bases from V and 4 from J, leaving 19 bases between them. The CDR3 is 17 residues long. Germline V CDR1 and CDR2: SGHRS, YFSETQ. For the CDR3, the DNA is TGCGCCAGCAGCTTGGAGGGCCCGTCCCCACAAGTCACTGAAGCTTTCTTT. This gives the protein CASSLEGPSPQVTEAFF.

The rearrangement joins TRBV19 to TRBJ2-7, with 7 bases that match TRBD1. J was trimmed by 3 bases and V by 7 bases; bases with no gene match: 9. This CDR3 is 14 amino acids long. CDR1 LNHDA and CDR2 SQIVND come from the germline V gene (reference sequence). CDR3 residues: CASKSGQASYEQYF. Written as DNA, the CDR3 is TGTGCCAGTAAATCCGGACAGGCCAGCTACGAGCAGTACTTC.

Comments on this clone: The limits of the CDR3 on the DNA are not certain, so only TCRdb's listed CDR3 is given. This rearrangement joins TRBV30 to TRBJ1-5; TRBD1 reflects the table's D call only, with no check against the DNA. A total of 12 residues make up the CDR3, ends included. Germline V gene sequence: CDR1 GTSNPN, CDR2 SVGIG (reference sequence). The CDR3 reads CAWNLLGAPSIF.

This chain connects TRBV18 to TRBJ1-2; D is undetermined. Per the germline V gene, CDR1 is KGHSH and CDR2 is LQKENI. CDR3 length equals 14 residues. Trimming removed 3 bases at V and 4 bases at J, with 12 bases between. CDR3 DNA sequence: TGTGCCAGCTCACCGACCATAGATTTCTATGGCTACACCTTC. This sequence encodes CASSPTIDFYGYTF.

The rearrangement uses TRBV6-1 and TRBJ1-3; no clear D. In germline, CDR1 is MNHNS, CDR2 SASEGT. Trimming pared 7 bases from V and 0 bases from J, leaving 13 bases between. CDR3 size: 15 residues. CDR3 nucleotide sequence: TGTGCCAGCACTCCGACTGCCGACTCTGGAAACACCATATATTTT. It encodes CASTPTADSGNTIYF.

The CDR3 DNA reads as TGTGCCAGCAGTGGACTAGCGGGAGTGTTCCACAAATACGAGCAGTACTTC. Its translation is CASSGLAGVFHKYEQYF. The chain recombines TRBV6-4 with TRBJ2-7; 12 bases fit TRBD2. This CDR3 has 17 residues. The germline V gene has CDR1 MRHNA and CDR2 SNTAGT. Trimming at V came to 4 bases and at J to 4 bases, leaving 11 bases not matched to a gene.

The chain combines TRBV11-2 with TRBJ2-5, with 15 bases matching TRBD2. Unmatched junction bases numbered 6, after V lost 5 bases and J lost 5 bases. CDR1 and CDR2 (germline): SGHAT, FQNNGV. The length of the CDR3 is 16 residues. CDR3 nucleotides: TGTGCCAGCAGCACGTGGACTAGCGGGAGGGCTGAGACCCAGTACTTC. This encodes CASSTWTSGRAETQYF.

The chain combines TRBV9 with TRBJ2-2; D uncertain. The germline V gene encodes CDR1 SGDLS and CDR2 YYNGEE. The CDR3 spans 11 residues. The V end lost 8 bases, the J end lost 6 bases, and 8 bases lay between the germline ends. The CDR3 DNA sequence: TGTGCCAGTAGAAAGTCCGGGGAGCTGTTTTTT. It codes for CASRKSGELFF.

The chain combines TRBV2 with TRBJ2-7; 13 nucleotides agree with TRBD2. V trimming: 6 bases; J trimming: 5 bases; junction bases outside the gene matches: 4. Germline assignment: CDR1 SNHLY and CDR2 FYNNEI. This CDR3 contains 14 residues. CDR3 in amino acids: CASRGLAGADEQYF. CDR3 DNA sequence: TGTGCCAGCAGAGGACTAGCGGGAGCGGACGAGCAGTACTTC.

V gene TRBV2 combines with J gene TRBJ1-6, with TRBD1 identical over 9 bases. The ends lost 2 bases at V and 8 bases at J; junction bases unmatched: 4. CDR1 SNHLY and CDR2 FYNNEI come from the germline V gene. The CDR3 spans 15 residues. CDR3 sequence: CASSEWGQGDSPLHF. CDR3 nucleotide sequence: TGTGCCAGCAGTGAATGGGGACAGGGAGATTCACCCCTCCACTTT.

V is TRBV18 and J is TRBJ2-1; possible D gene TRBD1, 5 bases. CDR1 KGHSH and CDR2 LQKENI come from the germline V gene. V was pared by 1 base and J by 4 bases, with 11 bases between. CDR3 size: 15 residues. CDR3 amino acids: CASSPLAHRYNEQFF. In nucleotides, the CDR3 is TGTGCCAGCTCACCACTAGCACACAGGTACAATGAGCAGTTCTTC. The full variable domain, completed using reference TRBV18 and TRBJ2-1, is NAGVMQNPRHLVRRRGQEARLRCSPMKGHSHVYWYRQLPEEGLKFMVYLQKENIIDESGMPKERFSAEFPKEGPSILRIQQVVRGDSAAYFCASSPLAHRYNEQFFGPGTRLTVL.